The rows below give T cell receptor beta chains drawn from one sample of a study of human T cells and chemical hapten exposure. TCRdb called the RACE reads again in MiXCR, with one record for every CDR3 protein. The data hold around 330,000 distinct CDR3 sequences, with about 5.4% observed a single time. The sequencing here drew on whole blood, taken in connection with sensitization to the hapten diphenylcyclopropenone (DPC). All receptors come from a woman aged 18-29 years with alopecia areata. Some clones in this sample may be carry-over from other donors' samples. Both conserved end residues are part of each CDR3. Fields, in order: V gene, J gene, clone size, D gene, CDR3 DNA, CDR3 protein. The D gene is left open where the match is weak. Size values are once, few and many counts, or a class for expanded clones, and some rows have none.

>TRBV7-9|TRBJ1-1|many|NA
TGTGCCAGCAGCCTCCCCGTGAACACTGAAGCTTTCTTT
CASSLPVNTEAFF
>TRBV9|TRBJ2-3|NA|NA
TGTGCCAGCAGCGTAGGGGCTAGCGTGGTAACAGATACGCAGTATTTT
CASSVGASVVTDTQYF
>TRBV18|TRBJ1-1|few|NA
TGTGCCAGCTCACCAACGATTTCTACAGGCTTCATGAACACTGAAGCTTTCTTT
CASSPTISTGFMNTEAFF
>TRBV9|TRBJ2-3|NA|TRBD1
TGTGCCAGCCGGAAAACAGGGGGTCACACAGATACGCAGTATTTT
CASRKTGGHTDTQYF
>TRBV10-3|TRBJ1-4|few|NA
TGTGCCATCAGGCGAAAAAGGGAAGAAGCTACTAATGAAAAACTGTTTTTT
CAIRRKREEATNEKLFF
>TRBV6-6|TRBJ2-7|NA|TRBD2
TGTGCCAGCAGTTACCGCGGGAGCGCTCCCTCCTACGAGCAGTACTTC
CASSYRGSAPSYEQYF
>TRBV7-9|TRBJ2-7|NA|TRBD2
TGTGCCAGCAGCTGGACTAGCGGAACCTACGAGCAGTACTTC
CASSWTSGTYEQYF
>TRBV27|TRBJ2-3|few|TRBD2
TGTGCCAGCAGTTTTGGTGGGGGGGCAGATACGCAGTATTTT
CASSFGGGADTQYF
>TRBV12-3/TRBV12-4|TRBJ1-5|many|NA
TGTGCCAGCAGTTTAATGCCAAAACAGCCCCAGCATTTT
CASSLMPKQPQHF
>TRBV6-5|TRBJ1-1|few|NA
TGTGCCAGCAGTCTTCGACAGGCCTCTGAAGCTTTCTTT
CASSLRQASEAFF
>TRBV6-2/TRBV6-3|TRBJ2-7|NA|NA
TGTGCCAGCACGAGGCGGGTTACCTACGAGCAGTACTTC
CASTRRVTYEQYF
>TRBV20-1|TRBJ2-3|NA|NA
TGCAGTGCTCAGGACTCACGCAGACTAAGGGGCACAGATACGCAGTATTTT
CSAQDSRRLRGTDTQYF
>TRBV12-3/TRBV12-4|TRBJ2-1|many|TRBD1
TGTGCCAGCAGACTGGGACAGGGTAGAGGTGAGCAGTTCTTC
CASRLGQGRGEQFF
>TRBV28|TRBJ1-5|many|NA
TGTGCCAGCAGTTTCTCAACTGGTAGCAATCAGCCCCAGCATTTT
CASSFSTGSNQPQHF
>TRBV11-1|TRBJ1-2|few|NA
TGTGCCAGCAGCTTCAGCTCAGGAAGATCGGGCTACACCTTC
CASSFSSGRSGYTF
>TRBV7-9|TRBJ2-3|NA|NA
TGTGCCAGCAGCCCTGGACGGACTAGCACAGATACGCAGTATTTT
CASSPGRTSTDTQYF
>TRBV3-1|TRBJ1-1|many|NA
TGTGCCAGCAGCCATGGAGGGCTGAGAACTGAAGCTTTCTTT
CASSHGGLRTEAFF
>TRBV6-2/TRBV6-3|TRBJ2-7|few|NA
TGTGCCAGCAGCGAACTGAGGGACGGCGAGCAGTACTTC
CASSELRDGEQYF
>TRBV20-1|TRBJ2-4|few|NA
TGCAGTACTAGCTATTCACAGGCCAAAAACATTCAGTACTTC
CSTSYSQAKNIQYF
>TRBV14|TRBJ2-1|many|NA
TGTGCCAGCAGCCAAGATGGAGGGGCCACCTACAATGAGCAGTTCTTC
CASSQDGGATYNEQFF
>TRBV5-1|TRBJ2-5|many|NA
TGCGCCAGCAGCGCAAGTCTAGCAGTTGTCGAGACCCAGTACTTC
CASSASLAVVETQYF
>TRBV25-1|TRBJ2-6|few|NA
TGTGCCAGCAGTGACCCCTTCTCTGGGGCCAACGTCCTGACTTTC
CASSDPFSGANVLTF
>TRBV29-1|TRBJ1-1|many|TRBD1
TGCAGCGTTGTTAGACAGGGGATCGGGAACACTGAAGCTTTCTTT
CSVVRQGIGNTEAFF
>TRBV29-1|TRBJ1-1|many|NA
TGCAGCGGTGGGACCTATGAAGCTTTCTTT
CSGGTYEAFF
>TRBV2|TRBJ2-3|few|TRBD2
TGTGCCAGCAGCCCCTTGGCGGGGGTAAGCACAGATACGCAGTATTTT
CASSPLAGVSTDTQYF
>TRBV5-4|TRBJ1-2|few|NA
TGTGCCAGCACCGGACTATATGGCTACACCTTC
CASTGLYGYTF
>TRBV6-5|TRBJ1-1|many|TRBD1
TGTGCCAGCAGCCCCTCTGGGACAGGAATTATGAACACTGAAGCTTTCTTT
CASSPSGTGIMNTEAFF
>TRBV18|TRBJ2-3|NA|NA
TGTGCCAGCTCACCGTTGGCGGGCTACACCACAGATACGCAGTATTTT
CASSPLAGYTTDTQYF
>TRBV4-3|TRBJ1-2|many|NA
TGCGCCAGCAGCCAAGATTTAGGGCAGGGGATGGAAGGCTACACCTTC
CASSQDLGQGMEGYTF
>TRBV21-1|TRBJ2-7|NA|NA
TGTGCCAGCAGCTCCGCCATTATTTTAGGGACCTACGAGCAGTACTTC
CASSSAIILGTYEQYF
>TRBV29-1|TRBJ2-1|NA|NA
TGCAGCGTGGGGGTAGGACAGAACAATGAGCAGTTCTTC
CSVGVGQNNEQFF
>TRBV7-2|TRBJ2-3|many|TRBD2
TGTGCCAGCAGCCGGGGGGGTGGCGCAGATACGCAGTATTTT
CASSRGGGADTQYF
>TRBV3-1|TRBJ2-1|few|TRBD2
TGTGCCAGCAGCCAAGGTTTAGTAGCGGGGGGGGAGCAGTTCTTC
CASSQGLVAGGEQFF
>TRBV7-2|TRBJ1-5|few|TRBD1
TGTGCCAGCAGCTTAGATGGGACAGGGGGCCTCCAGCCCCAGCATTTT
CASSLDGTGGLQPQHF
>TRBV11-3|TRBJ2-3|NA|NA
TGTGCCAGCAGCTTCAGTTGGGCAGATACGCAGTATTTT
CASSFSWADTQYF
>TRBV6-4|TRBJ2-3|medium-sized|TRBD2
TGTGCCAGCAGTGAGAGGGGGCCTAGCGGGGGGCTCACAGATACGCAGTATTTT
CASSERGPSGGLTDTQYF
>TRBV20-1|TRBJ1-2|few|NA
TGCAGTGCTAGTGAGGGACTCCTCTATGGCTACACCTTC
CSASEGLLYGYTF
>TRBV28|TRBJ1-2|many|NA
TGTGCCAGCAGTTTACGGGCTTATGGCTACACCTTC
CASSLRAYGYTF
>TRBV12-3/TRBV12-4|TRBJ1-1|many|NA
TGTGCCAGCAGTCTCCGACAGGCTGCTTTCTTT
CASSLRQAAFF
>TRBV6-5|TRBJ2-7|NA|NA
TGTGCCAGTGGCCGGGGAGGCGGCCCCTACGAGCAGTACTTC
CASGRGGGPYEQYF
>TRBV3-1|TRBJ2-7|NA|NA
TGTGCCAGCAGCCAAGATGGGGCCTCCTACGAGCAGTACTTC
CASSQDGASYEQYF
>TRBV6-2/TRBV6-3|TRBJ2-2|NA|NA
TGTGCCAGCAGTGGAGTAGACAGGAACACCGGGGAGCTGTTTTTT
CASSGVDRNTGELFF
>TRBV11-1|TRBJ1-1|NA|NA
TGTGCCAGCAGCTCAAACCGACAGGCAGTGTTCACTGAAGCTTTCTTT
CASSSNRQAVFTEAFF
>TRBV7-2|TRBJ1-1|many|NA
TGTGCCAGCAGCACACAGGGCGCGGGATCAGCTGAAGCTTTCTTT
CASSTQGAGSAEAFF
>TRBV3-1|TRBJ1-2|NA|NA
TGTGCCAGCAGCCAAGATCCAGTCTACTATGGCTACACCTTC
CASSQDPVYYGYTF
>TRBV10-3|TRBJ1-1|many|TRBD1
TGTGCCATCAGTGAGGGACAGGGGGTTGAGACTGAAGCTTTCTTT
CAISEGQGVETEAFF
>TRBV4-3|TRBJ1-1|many|NA
TGCGCCAGCAGCCAAGATTTGAGGACTGAAGCTTTCTTT
CASSQDLRTEAFF